This TCR beta chain was sequenced for a study of OX40 agonist ivuxolimab in advanced cancers. Study information: Patients received intravenous ivuxolimab every 2 weeks at 0.01 to 10 mg/kg. The dose-escalation cohort had hepatocellular carcinoma, melanoma, renal cell or head and neck cancer. Regarding the study as a whole: Which antigen the expanded peripheral T cells recognized is unknown.

The V and J ends lost 1 base and 2 bases respectively, with 12 bases between them. This CDR3 contains 15 residues. CDR1 and CDR2 from the germline V gene are SGHTA and FQGNSA. The protocol was immunoSEQ multiplex PCR, while the TCRdb copy is restricted to in-frame clones and leaves out a portion. The sample has tens of thousands of clones, 70% to 85% seen once. Concerning this clone itself: Its cognate antigen is unknown.

This clonotype was sampled from an adult with an advanced solid tumor such as melanoma, head and neck, liver or kidney cancer. Here the sequenced sample was CD4+ or CD8+ T cells sorted from blood, taken in a trial of the OX40 agonist ivuxolimab. The rearrangement uses TRBV7-2 and TRBJ2-7; unclear D gene. The CDR3 reads CASSLDPQHTYEQYF. CDR3 sequence (DNA): TGTGCCAGCAGCTTAGACCCGCAACATACCTACGAGCAGTACTTC.